Each of the 6 T cell receptor beta chains below was sequenced from the same sample in a study of beta chain features in type 1 diabetes. Of the isolated RNA, all was reverse transcribed, and so the sequenced material was expressed TCRB transcripts. Assay used: immunoSEQ multiplex PCR; TCRdb lists only in-frame clones, some missing. The sample lists 450,000 to 550,000 clones, 30% seen once, with roughly 0.06% in the top ten. Sequences were obtained from naive CD4+ T cells from blood. The receptors here all came from a man aged 18 to 29 in good health.

The CDR3 DNA is TGCGCCAGCAGCCGGCTGGGACAGGGACAATATGAGCAGTTCTTC. Its translation is CASSRLGQGQYEQFF. This chain connects TRBV5-1 to TRBJ2-1, with 9 bases aligning to TRBD1. The germline V gene has CDR1 SGHRS and CDR2 YFSETQ. With V trimmed by 4 bases and J by 8 bases, 10 bases remained unmatched. This CDR3 comprises 15 residues.

This clone was seen a few times. This chain uses TRBV30 with TRBJ2-5, with D hard to call. The V gene's germline CDR1 is GTSNPN and CDR2 SVGIG (reference sequence). With 2 bases removed from V and 1 base from J, the gap between germline ends came to 11 bases. This CDR3 is 14 amino acids long. CDR3 residues: CAWSKGSSQETQYF. The CDR3, as DNA: TGTGCCTGGAGTAAAGGGTCAAGCCAAGAGACCCAGTACTTC. The variable domain in full, completed from reference TRBV30 and TRBJ2-5, reads SQTIHQWPATLVQPVGSPLSLECTVEGTSNPNLYWYRQAAGRGLQLLFYSVGIGQISSEVPQNLSASRPQDRQFILSSKKLLLSDSGFYLCAWSKGSSQETQYFGPGTRLLVL.

This clone appeared a few times. V is TRBV18 and J is TRBJ2-4; D uncertain. The germline gives CDR1 KGHSH, CDR2 LQKENI. V lost 2 bases and J lost 0, with 8 bases in between. The CDR3 has 15 residues. CDR3 region: CASSPVSVAKNIQYF. The DNA of the CDR3 is TGTGCCAGCTCACCAGTCAGCGTAGCCAAAAACATTCAGTACTTC.

The rearrangement links TRBV5-6 to TRBJ2-5; no definite D call. CDR1 and CDR2 (germline): SGHDT, YYEEEE. There are 14 residues in the CDR3. The germline V and J ends were trimmed by 0 bases and 5 bases, with 11 bases remaining between them. CDR3 loop: CASSLGSVGETQYF. As DNA, the CDR3 is TGTGCCAGCAGCTTGGGCTCCGTTGGGGAGACCCAGTACTTC.

V gene TRBV7-9 combines with J gene TRBJ1-1; D is undetermined. From germline, CDR1 is SEHNR and CDR2 FQNEAQ (reference sequence). V was cut by 5 bases and J by 1 base, with 8 bases left in between. The CDR3 has 13 amino acids. As DNA, the CDR3 is TGTGCCAGCAGCCACGACGGGAACACTGAAGCTTTCTTT. It specifies CASSHDGNTEAFF. Full variable domain (remainder filled in from reference TRBV7-9 and TRBJ1-1): DTGVSQNPRHKITKRGQNVTFRCDPISEHNRLYWYRQTLGQGPEFLTYFQNEAQLEKSRLLSDRFSAERPKGSFSTLEIQRTEQGDSAMYLCASSHDGNTEAFFGQGTRLTVV.

This clone showed up just a few times. The CDR3 loop reads CASSQEDRANYGYTF. CDR3 coding DNA: TGCGCCAGCAGCCAAGAAGACCGAGCTAACTATGGCTACACCTTC. This chain links TRBV4-1 with TRBJ1-2; no firm D call. This CDR3 comprises 15 residues. Trimming stripped 0 bases from V and 0 bases from J, with 8 bases between. Germline V lookup: CDR1 MGHRA, CDR2 YSYEKL.